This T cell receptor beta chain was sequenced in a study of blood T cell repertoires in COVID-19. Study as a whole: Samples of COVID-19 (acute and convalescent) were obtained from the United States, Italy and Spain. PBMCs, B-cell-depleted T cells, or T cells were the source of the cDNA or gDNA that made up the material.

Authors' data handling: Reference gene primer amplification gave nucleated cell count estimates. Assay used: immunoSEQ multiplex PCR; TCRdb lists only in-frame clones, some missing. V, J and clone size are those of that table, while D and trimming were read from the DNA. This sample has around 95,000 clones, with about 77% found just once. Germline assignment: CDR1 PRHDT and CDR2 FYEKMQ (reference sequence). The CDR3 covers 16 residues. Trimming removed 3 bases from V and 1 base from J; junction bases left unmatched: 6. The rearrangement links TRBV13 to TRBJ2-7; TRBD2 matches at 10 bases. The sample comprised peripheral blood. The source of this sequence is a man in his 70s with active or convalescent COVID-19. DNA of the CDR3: TGTGCCAGCAGCTTGGCTAGCGGGAGCGAATCCTACGAGCAGTACTTC. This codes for CASSLASGSESYEQYF.